This TCR beta chain was identified during a study of shared clonotypes between healthy human individuals (dated by TCRdb to about 2020). Looking at the study overall: A couple of women and a few men aged 18 to 49 years were included in the cohort. For each donor, CD4 naive and CD4 memory were each run on three plates, CD8 naive on two plates, and CD8 memory on one plate. Blood TCR repertoires of about five healthy adults were deeply sequenced to estimate repertoire size and the extent of clonotype sharing between individuals. To increase sequencing depth and limit assay-specific biases, different laboratories used diverse techniques to prepare libraries and sequence TCR repertoires. Per donor, leukapheresis produced somewhere between about 0.8 and 9 billion PBMCs. Results the study describes overall, beyond this receptor: Higher generation probabilities were observed for clonotypes shared by all four sorted-subset donors than for non-shared clonotypes. Pairwise subsampling led to the expectation that sequencing depth would affect the degree of clonotype sharing among donors. When a handful of donors were compared, the shared fraction of clonotypes was approximately 5% for naive CD4, about 4% for naive CD8, 2.3% for memory CD4, and less than 0.5% for memory CD8. Rarefaction of sorted-subset datasets indicated incomplete sequencing despite the large sequencing depth. Naive subsets generally had larger estimated clonotype richness than memory subsets did. Sampling was restricted to blood, and TCR repertoires in tissues likely differ from the TCR repertoires found in blood. The genetic and exposure-history diversity represented was limited by the small number of donors.

Using the deep immunoSEQ assay, multiplex PCR amplified TCR CDR3 regions from genomic DNA. Extracted genomic DNA from each cell subset was distributed evenly across all wells of several immunoSEQ 96-well plates, and each plate was treated as a replicate. Each replicate PCR for sorted subsets received about 210 ng genomic DNA, equal to some 32,000 T cell genomes. Purified libraries were measured with a Qubit 3.0 fluorometer, size-checked on a Bioanalyzer 2100, and measured again with the KAPA Library Quantification kit. Every immunoSEQ 96-well plate was sequenced on a dedicated single-read 150-cycle Illumina NextSeq 550 flow cell. On the study's bioinformatics: Because only junctional sequences without quality scores were contained in the immunoSEQ output, filtering matching that applied to full-length reads could not be performed. To assign V/J genes and CDR3, sequences were annotated using PyIR, a Python wrapper for IgBLAST v1.9, with IMGT germline references. Reads with weak V/J assignments (E-value above 1e-6), missing CDR3, stop codons, out-of-frame junctions, or ambiguous translated residues were removed. V3J clonotypes were defined as sequences sharing an identical inferred V gene, J gene, and CDR3 amino acid sequence. To compute the percentage overlap between repertoires, the number of shared unique clonotypes was divided by the size of the smaller repertoire. Three approaches were used to assess repertoire richness: RTK rarefaction, the Chao1 estimator, and Recon v2.1 estimates of unobserved clonotypes. Generation probabilities were computed with OLGA for all TCRbeta clonotypes obtained by the gDNA method from several donors. TCRdb took over this immuneACCESS table, retaining in-frame rearrangements with V and J assigned. Such tables are incomplete; in checked studies, under half of the missing clones stem from an unresolved V gene, and the remainder is unexplained. V, J and clone size reflect that table, while D and trimming were determined from the DNA. Across this sample there are roughly 550,000 clones, with nearly 97% seen only once. The ten largest clonotypes hold 0.11% of the sample.

V and J are trimmed by 4 bases and 4 bases, and the gene matches miss 10 bases of the junction. The CDR3 holds 16 amino acids from the cysteine to the phenylalanine. Just CDR3 DNA is preserved here, 48 bases in frame from base 1. The germline V gene specifies SGDLS as CDR1 and YYNGEE as CDR2. CD8 naive samples were obtained by positive selection for CCR7 among CD45RO-negative cells, yielding a CD45RA+CCR7+ population from which TemRA cells were excluded. Donors were healthy HIV-negative adults with no recently reported acute infections or vaccinations. Every donor was a Caucasian adult residing in Nashville, Tennessee, USA. Blood was obtained by leukapheresis, after which PBMCs were separated by Ficoll-Histopaque density gradient centrifugation and cryopreserved in liquid nitrogen vapor phase. Purity and quantity of every magnetically sorted T cell population were checked by analytical flow cytometry. Genomic DNA was isolated from each sorted fraction and quantified by UV absorbance on a Nanodrop 2000c.

Concerning this clone itself: Its antigen is not yet known. It has no much larger one-base neighbor in the sample; base qualities were not kept.

This clonotype was obtained from a woman in her 30s in good health. The chain joins TRBV9 to TRBJ1-1, with 10 junctional bases fitting TRBD1. Sequenced input: naive CD8+ T cells sorted from blood. Per the publication, the cell subset or site label means: CD45RA+CCR7+. CDR3 protein: CASSLGTGVMSTEAFF. Here is the DNA: TGTGCCAGCAGCCTTGGGACAGGGGTAATGAGCACTGAAGCTTTCTTT.